The clone carrying this T cell receptor beta chain came up a few times. The antigen remains unidentified. This entry belongs to a study of blood T cells in healthy people across ages. The study, taken as a whole, reports: Correlation between TCR beta diversity and naive T cell percentage was strong. Fewer expanded clones and more diversity marked long-lived versus aged donors.

Healthy Caucasian individuals from Russia aged roughly 6 to 90 served as donors. Per sample, no less than 5.5 micrograms of total RNA were extracted. This CDR3 is 16 amino acids long. The germline CDR1 and CDR2 sequences are SQVTM and ANQGSEA. The V and J ends lost 5 bases and 2 bases, in that order; junction bases with no gene match: 7. A second roughly 7 to 12 cycle PCR used barcoded and J-beta primers. TCRdb itself ran the 5' RACE reads through MiXCR, one entry per CDR3 protein. Of approximately 1,000,000 distinct CDR3 sequences in the sample, less than 50% are singletons; the top ten hold 18%. The material sequenced was blood. The chain combines TRBV29-1 with TRBJ2-5, with 14 positions matching TRBD2. This TCR came from a woman aged 60 to 75 in good health. The CDR3 DNA is TGCAGCGTTTTTGGACTAGCGGGGGGAGCTCAAGAGACCCAGTACTTC. Translating it yields CSVFGLAGGAQETQYF.